This T cell receptor (beta chain) was found in a study of cytomegalovirus exposure and HLA in healthy donors. General study results and limits: Later on, an analysis found that several of the most significant clusters appeared to be linked to common viral pathogens, which included parvovirus B19. In a later analysis, TCR beta V- and J-gene trimming showed a link to a missense DCLRE1C variant.

The germline V gene has CDR1 SEHNR and CDR2 FQNEAQ (reference sequence). There are 14 residues in the CDR3. V was shortened by 9 bases and J by 3 bases, with 15 bases between the two germline ends. PCR employed 60 Vbeta and 13 Jbeta primers. Sequenced by immunoSEQ multiplex PCR; TCRdb stores in-frame clones only, minus some. The sample has a few hundred thousand clones, 80% seen once. Remarks on this clone: The antigen is not known.

The source material was PBMCs. The chain joins TRBV7-9 to TRBJ2-1; a weak D match, TRBD2 (6 bases). The clonotype comes from a girl aged 2-10 years in good health and CMV-seronegative. This chain's CDR3 is CASIWRDGYNEQFF. The CDR3 region has the DNA TGTGCCAGTATCTGGCGGGACGGCTACAATGAGCAGTTCTTC.